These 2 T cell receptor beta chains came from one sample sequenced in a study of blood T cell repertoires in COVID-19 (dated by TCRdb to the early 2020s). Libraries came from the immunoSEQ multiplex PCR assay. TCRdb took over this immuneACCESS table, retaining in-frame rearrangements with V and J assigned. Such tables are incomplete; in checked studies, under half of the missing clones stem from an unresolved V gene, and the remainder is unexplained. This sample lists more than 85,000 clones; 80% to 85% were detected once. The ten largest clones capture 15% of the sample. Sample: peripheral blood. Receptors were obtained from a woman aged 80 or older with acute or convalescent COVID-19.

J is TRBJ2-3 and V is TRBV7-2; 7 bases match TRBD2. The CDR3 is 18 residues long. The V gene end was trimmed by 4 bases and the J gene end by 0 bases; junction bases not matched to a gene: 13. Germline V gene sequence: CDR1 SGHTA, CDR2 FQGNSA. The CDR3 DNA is TGTGCCAGCAGCTCTTTAGCGGGTGTACCTTCTAGCACAGATACGCAGTATTTT. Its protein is CASSSLAGVPSSTDTQYF.

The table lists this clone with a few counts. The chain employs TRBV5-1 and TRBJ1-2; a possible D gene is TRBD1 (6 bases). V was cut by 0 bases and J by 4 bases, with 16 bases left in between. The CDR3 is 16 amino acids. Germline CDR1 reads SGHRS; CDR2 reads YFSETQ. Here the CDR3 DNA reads TGCGCCAGCAGCTTGGAGGGGGTCTCCGGGTCCTATGGCTACACCTTC. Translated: CASSLEGVSGSYGYTF. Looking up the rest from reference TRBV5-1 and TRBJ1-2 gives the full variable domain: KAGVTQTPRYLIKTRGQQVTLSCSPISGHRSVSWYQQTPGQGLQFLFEYFSETQRNKGNFPGRFSGRQFSNSRSEMNVSTLELGDSALYLCASSLEGVSGSYGYTFGSGTRLTVV.